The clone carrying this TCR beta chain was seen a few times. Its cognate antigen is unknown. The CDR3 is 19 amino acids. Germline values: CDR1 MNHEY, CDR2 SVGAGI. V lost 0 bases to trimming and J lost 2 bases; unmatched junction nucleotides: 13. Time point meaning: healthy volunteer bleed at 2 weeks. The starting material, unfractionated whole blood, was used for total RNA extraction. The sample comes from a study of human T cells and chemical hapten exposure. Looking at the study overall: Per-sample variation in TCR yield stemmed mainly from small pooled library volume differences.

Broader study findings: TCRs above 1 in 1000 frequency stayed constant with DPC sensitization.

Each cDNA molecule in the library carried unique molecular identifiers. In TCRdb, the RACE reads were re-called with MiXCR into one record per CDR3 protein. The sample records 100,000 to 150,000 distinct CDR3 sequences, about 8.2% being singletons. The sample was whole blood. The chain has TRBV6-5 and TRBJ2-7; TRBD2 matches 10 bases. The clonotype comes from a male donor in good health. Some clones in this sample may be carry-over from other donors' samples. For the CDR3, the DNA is TGTGCCAGCAGTTACTCGGTAGCGGGGGGCACGTTTAAGCCCTACGAGCAGTACTTC. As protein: CASSYSVAGGTFKPYEQYF.